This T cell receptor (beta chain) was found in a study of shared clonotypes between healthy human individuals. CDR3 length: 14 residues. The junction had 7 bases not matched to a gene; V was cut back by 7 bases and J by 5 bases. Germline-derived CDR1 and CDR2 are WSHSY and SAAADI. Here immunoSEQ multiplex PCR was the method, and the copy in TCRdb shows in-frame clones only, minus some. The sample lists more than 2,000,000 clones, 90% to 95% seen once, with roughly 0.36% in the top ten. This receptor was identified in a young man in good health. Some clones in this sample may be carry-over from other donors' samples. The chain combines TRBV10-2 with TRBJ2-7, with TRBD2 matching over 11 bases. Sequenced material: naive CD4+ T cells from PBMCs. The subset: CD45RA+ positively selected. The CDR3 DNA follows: TGCGCCAGCACCGCTAGCGGGAGGCGGAACGAGCAGTACTTC. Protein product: CASTASGRRNEQYF.